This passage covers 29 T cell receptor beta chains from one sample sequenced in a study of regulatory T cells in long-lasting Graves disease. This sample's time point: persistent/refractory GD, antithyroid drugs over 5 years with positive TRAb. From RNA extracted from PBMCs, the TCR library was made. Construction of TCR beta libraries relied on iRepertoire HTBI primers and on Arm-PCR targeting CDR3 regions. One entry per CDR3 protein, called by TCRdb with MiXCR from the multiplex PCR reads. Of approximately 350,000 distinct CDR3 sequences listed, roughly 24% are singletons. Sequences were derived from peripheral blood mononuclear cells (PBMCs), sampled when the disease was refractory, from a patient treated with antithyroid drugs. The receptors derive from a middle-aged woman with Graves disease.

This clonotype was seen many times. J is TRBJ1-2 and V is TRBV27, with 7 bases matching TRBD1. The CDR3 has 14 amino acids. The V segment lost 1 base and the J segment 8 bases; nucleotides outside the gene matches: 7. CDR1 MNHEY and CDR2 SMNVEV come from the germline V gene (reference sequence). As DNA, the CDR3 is TGTGCCAGCAGTTTATACAGGGGAAGAAAGGGCTACACCTTC. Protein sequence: CASSLYRGRKGYTF.

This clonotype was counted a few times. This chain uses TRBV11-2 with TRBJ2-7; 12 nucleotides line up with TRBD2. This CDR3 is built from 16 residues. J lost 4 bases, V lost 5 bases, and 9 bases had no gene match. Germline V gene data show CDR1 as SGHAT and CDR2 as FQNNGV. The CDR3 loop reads CASSRQTSGSIYEQYF. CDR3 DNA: TGTGCCAGCAGCCGACAGACTAGCGGGAGTATATACGAGCAGTACTTC.

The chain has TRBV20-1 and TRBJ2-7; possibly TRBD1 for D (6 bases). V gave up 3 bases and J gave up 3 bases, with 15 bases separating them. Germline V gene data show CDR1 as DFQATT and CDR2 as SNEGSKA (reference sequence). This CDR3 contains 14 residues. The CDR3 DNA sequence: TGCAGTGCTAGGAGGGGGTATTTTAGCTACGAGCAGTACTTC. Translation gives CSARRGYFSYEQYF.

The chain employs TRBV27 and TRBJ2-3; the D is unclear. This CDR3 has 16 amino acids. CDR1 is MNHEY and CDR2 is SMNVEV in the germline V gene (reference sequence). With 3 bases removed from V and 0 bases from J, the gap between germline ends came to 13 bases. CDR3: CASSLRISRSTDTQYF. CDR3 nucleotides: TGTGCCAGCAGTTTGCGGATTTCTAGGAGCACAGATACGCAGTATTTT.

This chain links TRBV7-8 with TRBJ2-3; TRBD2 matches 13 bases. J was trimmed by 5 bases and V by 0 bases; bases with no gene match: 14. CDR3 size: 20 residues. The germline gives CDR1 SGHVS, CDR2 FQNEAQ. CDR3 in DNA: TGTGCCAGCAGCTTAGCTACGATTCCTGGACTAGCGGGAGTCGTAGATACGCAGTATTTT. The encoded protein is CASSLATIPGLAGVVDTQYF.

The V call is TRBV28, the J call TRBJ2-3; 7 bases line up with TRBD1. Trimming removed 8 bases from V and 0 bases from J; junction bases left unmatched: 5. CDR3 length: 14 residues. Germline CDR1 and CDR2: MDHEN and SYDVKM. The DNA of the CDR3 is TGTGCCAGCGTAAGGGACAGTAGCACAGATACGCAGTATTTT. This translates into CASVRDSSTDTQYF.

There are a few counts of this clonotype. The CDR3 nucleotides are TGTGCCAGTACCTCCGCGACAGGGGAGTTTACTGAAGCTTTCTTT. Translated, it gives CASTSATGEFTEAFF. The chain recombines TRBV19 with TRBJ1-1; TRBD1 aligns across 8 bases. This CDR3 has 15 amino acids. CDR1 is LNHDA, CDR2 SQIVND, per germline (reference sequence). The J segment lost 5 bases and the V segment lost 7 bases, leaving 12 bases of the junction unmatched.

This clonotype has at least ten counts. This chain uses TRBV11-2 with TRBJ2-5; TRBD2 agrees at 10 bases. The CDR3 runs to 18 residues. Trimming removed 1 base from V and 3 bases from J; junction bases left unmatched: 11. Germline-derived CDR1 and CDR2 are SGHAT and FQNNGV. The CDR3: CASSLGPGTSANEETQYF. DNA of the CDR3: TGTGCCAGCAGCTTAGGCCCCGGGACTAGCGCAAATGAAGAGACCCAGTACTTC.

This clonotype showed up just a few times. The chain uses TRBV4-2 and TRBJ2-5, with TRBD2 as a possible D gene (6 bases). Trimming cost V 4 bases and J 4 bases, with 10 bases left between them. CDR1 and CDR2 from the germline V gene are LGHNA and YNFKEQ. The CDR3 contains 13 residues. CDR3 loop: CASSRGESETQYF. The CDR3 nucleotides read TGTGCCAGCAGCCGGGGGGAATCAGAGACCCAGTACTTC.

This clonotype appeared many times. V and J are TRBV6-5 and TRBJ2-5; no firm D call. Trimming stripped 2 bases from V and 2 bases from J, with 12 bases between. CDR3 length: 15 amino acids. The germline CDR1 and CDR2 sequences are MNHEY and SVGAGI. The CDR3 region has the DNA TGTGCCAGCAGTTACGGGGTGGGCGGACAAGAGACCCAGTACTTC. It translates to CASSYGVGGQETQYF.

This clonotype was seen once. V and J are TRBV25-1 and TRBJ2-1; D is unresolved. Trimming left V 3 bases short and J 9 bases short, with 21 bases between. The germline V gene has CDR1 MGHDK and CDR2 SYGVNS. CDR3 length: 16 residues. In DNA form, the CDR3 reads TGTGCCAGCAGTGACTCCCATAGTTCATGGTCCTTTGAGCAGTTCTTC. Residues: CASSDSHSSWSFEQFF.

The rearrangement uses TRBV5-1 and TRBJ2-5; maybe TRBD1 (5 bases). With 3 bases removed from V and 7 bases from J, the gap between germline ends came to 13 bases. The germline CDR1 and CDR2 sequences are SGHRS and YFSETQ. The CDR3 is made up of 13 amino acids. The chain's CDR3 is CASSYVQGGTQYF. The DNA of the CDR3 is TGCGCCAGCAGCTACGTTCAGGGTGGGACCCAGTACTTC.

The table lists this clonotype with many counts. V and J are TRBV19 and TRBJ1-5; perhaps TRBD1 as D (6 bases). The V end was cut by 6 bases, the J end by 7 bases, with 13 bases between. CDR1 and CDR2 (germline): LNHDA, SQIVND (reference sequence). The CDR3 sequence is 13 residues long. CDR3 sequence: CASRSTGTQPQHF. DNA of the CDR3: TGTGCCAGTAGAAGCACCGGGACACAGCCCCAGCATTTT.

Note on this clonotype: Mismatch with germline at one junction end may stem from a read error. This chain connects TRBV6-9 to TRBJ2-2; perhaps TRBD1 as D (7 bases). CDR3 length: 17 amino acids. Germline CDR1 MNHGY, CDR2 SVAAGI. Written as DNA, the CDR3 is TGTGTCAGCAGTTTTTACCCCAGGGGGAGGCAAACCGGGGAGCTGTTTTTT. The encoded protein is CVSSFYPRGRQTGELFF.

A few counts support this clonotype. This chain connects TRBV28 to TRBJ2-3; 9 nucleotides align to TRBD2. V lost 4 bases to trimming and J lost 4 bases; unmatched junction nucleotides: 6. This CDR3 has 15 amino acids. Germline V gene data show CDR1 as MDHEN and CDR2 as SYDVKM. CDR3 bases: TGTGCCAGCAGTTCCGGACTAGCGTTGGCAGATACGCAGTATTTT. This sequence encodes CASSSGLALADTQYF.

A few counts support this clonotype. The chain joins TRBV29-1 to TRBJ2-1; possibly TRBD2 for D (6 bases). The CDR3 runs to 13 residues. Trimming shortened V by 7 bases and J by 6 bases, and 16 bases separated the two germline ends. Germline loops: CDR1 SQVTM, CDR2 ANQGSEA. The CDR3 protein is CSGTIRSPNEQFF. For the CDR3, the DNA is TGCAGCGGGACTATACGGTCCCCCAATGAGCAGTTCTTC.

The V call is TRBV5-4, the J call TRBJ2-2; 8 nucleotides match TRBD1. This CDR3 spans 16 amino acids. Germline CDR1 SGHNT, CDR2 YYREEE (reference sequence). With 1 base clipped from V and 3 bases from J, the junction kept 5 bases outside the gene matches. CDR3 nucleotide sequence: TGTGCCAGCAGCTTGTACACGGACAGGGACACCGGGGAGCTGTTTTTT. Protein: CASSLYTDRDTGELFF.

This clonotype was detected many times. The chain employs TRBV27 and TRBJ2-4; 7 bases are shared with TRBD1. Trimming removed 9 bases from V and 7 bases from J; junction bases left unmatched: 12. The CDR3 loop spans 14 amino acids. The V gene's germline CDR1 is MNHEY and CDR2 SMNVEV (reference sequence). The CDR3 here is CASTGRGRGNIQYF. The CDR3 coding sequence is TGTGCCAGTACGGGAAGGGGGCGCGGGAACATTCAGTACTTC.

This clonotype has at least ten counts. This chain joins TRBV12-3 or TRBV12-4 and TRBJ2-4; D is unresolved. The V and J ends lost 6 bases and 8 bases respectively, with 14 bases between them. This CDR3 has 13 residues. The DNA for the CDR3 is TGTGCCAGCAGACAGAGTCGTGTAGACATTCAGTACTTC. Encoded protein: CASRQSRVDIQYF.

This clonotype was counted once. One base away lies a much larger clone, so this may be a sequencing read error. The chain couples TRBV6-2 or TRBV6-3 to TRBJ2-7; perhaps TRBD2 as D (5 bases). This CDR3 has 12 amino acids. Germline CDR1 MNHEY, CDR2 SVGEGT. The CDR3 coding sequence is TGTACCAGCAGGACTTTACTGGGCGAGCAGTACTTC. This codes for CTSRTLLGEQYF.

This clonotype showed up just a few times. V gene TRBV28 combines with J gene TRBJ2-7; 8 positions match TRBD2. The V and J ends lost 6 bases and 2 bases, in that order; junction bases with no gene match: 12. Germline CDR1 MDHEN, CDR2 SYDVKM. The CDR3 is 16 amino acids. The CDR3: CASSQTRLAKTYEQYF. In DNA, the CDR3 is TGTGCCAGCAGCCAAACCAGACTAGCGAAGACCTACGAGCAGTACTTC.

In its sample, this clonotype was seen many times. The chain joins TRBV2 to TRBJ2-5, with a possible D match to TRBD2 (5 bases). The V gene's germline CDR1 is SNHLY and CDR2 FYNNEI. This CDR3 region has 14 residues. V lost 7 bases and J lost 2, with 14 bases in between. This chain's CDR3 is CASMSRLLQETQYF. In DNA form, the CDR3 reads TGTGCCAGCATGAGCCGACTACTTCAAGAGACCCAGTACTTC.

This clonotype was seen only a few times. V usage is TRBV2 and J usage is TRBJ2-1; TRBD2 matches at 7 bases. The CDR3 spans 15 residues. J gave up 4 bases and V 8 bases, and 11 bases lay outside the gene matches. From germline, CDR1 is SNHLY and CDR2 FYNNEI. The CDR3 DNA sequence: TGTGCCAGCCGCTGGCGGGCTAGCGGTTACAATGAGCAGTTCTTC. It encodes CASRWRASGYNEQFF. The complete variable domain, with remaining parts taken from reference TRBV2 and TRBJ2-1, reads EPEVTQTPSHQVTQMGQEVILRCVPISNHLYFYWYRQILGQKVEFLVSFYNNEISEKSEIFDDQFSVERPDGSNFTLKIRSTKLEDSAMYFCASRWRASGYNEQFFGPGTRLTVL.

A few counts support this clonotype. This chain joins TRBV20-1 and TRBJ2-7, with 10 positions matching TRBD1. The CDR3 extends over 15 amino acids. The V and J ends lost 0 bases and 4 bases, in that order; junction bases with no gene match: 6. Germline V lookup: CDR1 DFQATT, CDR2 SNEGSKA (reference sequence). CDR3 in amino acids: CSARDLRTGGYEQYF. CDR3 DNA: TGCAGTGCTAGAGATCTTAGGACAGGGGGTTACGAGCAGTACTTC.

CDR3 region: CASSRGGASGTSEQFF. The DNA of the CDR3 is TGTGCCAGCAGTCGTGGTGGGGCTAGCGGGACAAGTGAGCAGTTCTTC. The V call is TRBV7-9, the J call TRBJ2-4; TRBD2 agrees at 9 bases. The J call may be incorrect, as the DNA end agrees better with TRBJ2-1. The CDR3 spans 16 residues. Germline CDR1 and CDR2: SEHNR and FQNEAQ (reference sequence).

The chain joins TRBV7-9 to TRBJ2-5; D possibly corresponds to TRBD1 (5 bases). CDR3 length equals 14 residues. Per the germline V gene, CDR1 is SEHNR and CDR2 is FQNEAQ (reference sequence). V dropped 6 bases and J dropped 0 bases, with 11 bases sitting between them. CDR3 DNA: TGTGCCAGCAGTAGACAGCCAAACCAAGAGACCCAGTACTTC. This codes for CASSRQPNQETQYF. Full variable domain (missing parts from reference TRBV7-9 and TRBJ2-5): DTGVSQNPRHKITKRGQNVTFRCDPISEHNRLYWYRQTLGQGPEFLTYFQNEAQLEKSRLLSDRFSAERPKGSFSTLEIQRTEQGDSAMYLCASSRQPNQETQYFGPGTRLLVL.

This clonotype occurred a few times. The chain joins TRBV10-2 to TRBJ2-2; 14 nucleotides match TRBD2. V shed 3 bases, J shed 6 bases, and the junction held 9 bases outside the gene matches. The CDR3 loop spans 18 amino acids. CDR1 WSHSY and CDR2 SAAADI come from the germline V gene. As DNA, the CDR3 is TGCGCCAGCAGTGACCGGTCGGGACTAGCGGGAGTGGCCGGGGAGCTGTTTTTT. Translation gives CASSDRSGLAGVAGELFF.

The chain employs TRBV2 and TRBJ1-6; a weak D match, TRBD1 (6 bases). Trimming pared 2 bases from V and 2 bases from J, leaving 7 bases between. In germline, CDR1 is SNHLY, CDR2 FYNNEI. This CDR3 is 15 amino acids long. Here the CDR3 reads CASSERGAYNSPLHF. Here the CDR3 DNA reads TGTGCCAGCAGTGAAAGGGGGGCCTATAATTCACCCCTCCACTTT.

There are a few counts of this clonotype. CDR3 nucleotides: TGTGCCTGGAGGTACATAGGGGAGACCCAGTACTTC. Translated, it gives CAWRYIGETQYF. The V gene is TRBV30, the J gene TRBJ2-5; D not certain. Trimming shortened V by 3 bases and J by 5 bases, and 10 bases separated the two germline ends. In germline, CDR1 is GTSNPN, CDR2 SVGIG (reference sequence). The CDR3 is 12 residues long.